The present T cell receptor (beta chain) was sequenced within a study of T cell responses to AZD1222 COVID-19 vaccine. Investigators merged groups given second doses at roughly 4 or roughly 12 weeks. Assay: immunoSEQ multiplex PCR; the TCRdb copy retains only in-frame clones and omits some. The table shows around 140,000 clones, with around nine tenths occurring only once. Losses at the gene ends were 4 bases for V and 7 bases for J; bases not matched to a gene: 9. The germline V gene encodes CDR1 LGHNA and CDR2 YSLEER. The CDR3 extends over 14 amino acids. The rearrangement uses TRBV4-3 and TRBJ2-7; 8 bases agree with TRBD1. The input for sequencing was peripheral blood, taken 28 days after the second AZD1222 dose. This TCR was sampled from an adult who received the AZD1222 COVID-19 vaccine. CDR3 bases: TGCGCCAGCAGCCCCGGGACAGGCGAATTAGAGCAGTACTTC. Amino acid sequence: CASSPGTGELEQYF.